One sample yielded the 28 T cell receptor beta chains listed below, sequenced in a study of blood T cell repertoires in COVID-19. The method was immunoSEQ multiplex PCR; TCRdb's version includes in-frame clones alone and lacks a portion of them. The sample consists of 300,000 to 400,000 clones, just over 85% of them appearing once. The sample comprised PBMCs or T cells enriched from blood (not recorded which). These receptors were taken from a middle-aged woman with acute COVID-19.

CDR3 coding DNA: TGTGCCAGCAGTTTATCGTCTGGGCAGACCCGCTACACCTTC. Encoded protein: CASSLSSGQTRYTF. The V call is TRBV28, the J call TRBJ1-2, with D hard to call. CDR1 is MDHEN and CDR2 is SYDVKM in the germline V gene. V was clipped by 1 base and J by 9 bases, with 15 bases between them. CDR3 length equals 14 residues.

This clone was picked up one time. V is TRBV27 and J is TRBJ1-5, with 9 bases lining up with TRBD1. CDR3 size: 15 residues. The V gene end was trimmed by 4 bases and the J gene end by 6 bases; junction bases not matched to a gene: 7. Germline assignment: CDR1 MNHEY and CDR2 SMNVEV (reference sequence). The CDR3 DNA reads TGTGCCAGCAGTTCACAGGGGGCTGGGGTTCAGCCCCAGCATTTT. Translation: CASSSQGAGVQPQHF.

The V gene is TRBV5-1, the J gene TRBJ2-1; the match to TRBD2 covers 13 bases. This CDR3 contains 17 residues. Germline V CDR1 and CDR2: SGHRS, YFSETQ. Unmatched junction bases numbered 9, after V lost 1 base and J lost 8 bases. The CDR3, as DNA: TGCGCCAGCAGCTTGACCCCAGGGACTAGCGGGATGGATGAGCAGTTCTTC. It specifies CASSLTPGTSGMDEQFF.

This clone came up once. The V gene is TRBV5-5, the J gene TRBJ2-7; 7 nucleotides agree with TRBD1. CDR1 and CDR2 from the germline V gene are SGHKS and YYEKEE (reference sequence). The J segment lost 6 bases and the V segment lost 4 bases, leaving 13 bases of the junction unmatched. This CDR3 contains 15 residues. The CDR3: CASSLRQGRLLEQYF. CDR3 DNA: TGTGCCAGCAGCCTGAGACAGGGTCGGCTTCTCGAGCAGTACTTC.

The V and J genes are TRBV21-1 and TRBJ1-3; the table calls TRBD1, which could not be checked here. TRBV21-1 is a documented pseudogene. This CDR3 has 16 residues. CDR3 sequence: CASSLYGTKTGNTIYF. Here the CDR3 DNA reads TGTGCCAGCAGCCTGTACGGGACAAAAACTGGAAACACCATATATTTT.

The rearrangement joins TRBV24-1 to TRBJ2-7, with 10 bases matching TRBD1. The V segment lost 4 bases and the J segment 5 bases; nucleotides outside the gene matches: 10. Germline V gives CDR1 KGHDR, CDR2 SFDVKD. The CDR3 totals 16 residues. CDR3 loop: CATSERRTGGDDEQYF. Here the CDR3 DNA reads TGTGCCACCAGTGAGCGACGGACAGGGGGTGACGACGAGCAGTACTTC.

The rearrangement joins TRBV4-2 to TRBJ2-1; no reliable D call. V shed 3 bases and J shed 1 base, with 10 bases lying between them. This CDR3 comprises 15 residues. The V gene's germline CDR1 is LGHNA and CDR2 YNFKEQ. CDR3 DNA sequence: TGTGCCAGCAGCCAGGTGACTGTTTCCTACAATGAGCAGTTCTTC. Translated, it gives CASSQVTVSYNEQFF.

In its sample, this clone was seen once. The V call is TRBV3-1 (or the pseudogene TRBV3-2), the J call TRBJ1-2; possible D gene TRBD1, 5 bases. Germline assignment: CDR1 LGHDT and CDR2 YNNKEL (reference sequence). The CDR3 is made up of 14 amino acids. V gave up 0 bases and J gave up 8 bases, with 13 bases separating them. This CDR3 is CASSQEAGFQGYTF. The CDR3 nucleotides are TGTGCCAGCAGCCAAGAGGCAGGGTTTCAGGGCTACACCTTC.

The count of this clone is one. The chain combines TRBV15 with TRBJ2-7, with D perhaps matching TRBD1 (6 bases). V dropped 5 bases and J dropped 2 bases, with 22 bases sitting between them. The CDR3 spans 17 residues. Germline loops: CDR1 LNHNV, CDR2 YYDKDF (reference sequence). CDR3 protein: CATSPKTGGWGPYEQYF. CDR3 DNA sequence: TGTGCCACCAGCCCAAAGACAGGCGGATGGGGGCCCTACGAGCAGTACTTC.

The genes are TRBV6-5 and TRBJ2-2, with a tentative D call TRBD2 (5 bases). This CDR3 contains 12 residues. Trimming shortened V by 7 bases and J by 6 bases, and 9 bases separated the two germline ends. Germline V gene lookup returns CDR1 MNHEY and CDR2 SVGAGI. The CDR3, as DNA: TGTGCCAGCACCCGGAGGTCCGGGGAGCTGTTTTTT. Translation gives CASTRRSGELFF.

V and J are TRBV4-2 and TRBJ1-1, with D hard to call. The CDR3 loop spans 14 amino acids. V gave up 0 bases and J gave up 1 base, with 6 bases separating them. CDR1 and CDR2 (germline): LGHNA, YNFKEQ. CDR3 in DNA: TGTGCCAGCAGCCAAGATCGAGGGAACACTGAAGCTTTCTTT. As protein: CASSQDRGNTEAFF.

The chain has TRBV2 and TRBJ1-6; 7 bases match TRBD1. Germline CDR1 and CDR2: SNHLY and FYNNEI. CDR3 length: 15 residues. V trimming: 3 bases; J trimming: 9 bases; junction bases outside the gene matches: 8. The CDR3 coding sequence is TGTGCCAGCAGTGATAGACAGGGACGTTTTTCACCCCTCCACTTT. Encoded protein: CASSDRQGRFSPLHF.

This sequence joins TRBV5-1 and TRBJ2-7, with TRBD2 matching over 8 bases. Germline values: CDR1 SGHRS, CDR2 YFSETQ. This CDR3 is built from 13 residues. V dropped 4 bases and J dropped 2; count of bases not matched to a gene: 2. DNA of the CDR3: TGCGCCAGCAGCATGGGACTAGCCTACGAGCAGTACTTC. It specifies CASSMGLAYEQYF.

The gene calls are TRBV7-9 and TRBJ1-2; the D gene is possibly TRBD1 (5 bases). Per the germline V gene, CDR1 is SEHNR and CDR2 is FQNEAQ (reference sequence). The CDR3 covers 13 residues. Trimming shortened V by 4 bases and J by 6 bases, and 12 bases separated the two germline ends. The CDR3 nucleotides read TGTGCCAGCAGCTCCCAAAAGGGGAATGGCTACACCTTC. It encodes CASSSQKGNGYTF.

The chain uses TRBV10-3 and TRBJ1-1; 7 bases fit TRBD1. V lost 1 base to trimming and J lost 5 bases; unmatched junction nucleotides: 4. This CDR3 is built from 14 residues. Germline CDR1 and CDR2: ENHRY and SYGVKD. The CDR3 protein is CAISEFPQGTEAFF. CDR3 in DNA: TGTGCCATCAGTGAGTTCCCACAGGGGACTGAAGCTTTCTTT.

The chain joins TRBV5-1 to TRBJ1-3; 9 bases are shared with TRBD1. The ends lost 3 bases at V and 0 bases at J; junction bases unmatched: 7. CDR3 length: 17 residues. The V gene's germline CDR1 is SGHRS and CDR2 YFSETQ. CDR3 in amino acids: CASSYDPGQGSGNTIYF. In nucleotides, the CDR3 is TGCGCCAGCAGCTATGATCCGGGACAGGGCTCTGGAAACACCATATATTTT.

The V and J genes are TRBV19 and TRBJ2-1; 9 positions match TRBD1. The CDR3 sequence is 14 residues long. Germline CDR1 is LNHDA and CDR2 is SQIVND (reference sequence). V shed 7 bases, J shed 4 bases, and the junction held 5 bases outside the gene matches. The CDR3 region has the DNA TGTGCCAGTACACCGGGACAGGGTTACAATGAGCAGTTCTTC. Translation gives CASTPGQGYNEQFF. Supplemented by reference TRBV19 and TRBJ2-1, the full variable domain reads DGGITQSPKYLFRKEGQNVTLSCEQNLNHDAMYWYRQDPGQGLRLIYYSQIVNDFQKGDIAEGYSVSREKKESFPLTVTSAQKNPTAFYLCASTPGQGYNEQFFGPGTRLTVL.

The V call is TRBV19, the J call TRBJ2-4, with D maybe TRBD1 (6 bases). V was pared by 3 bases and J by 0 bases, with 9 bases between. CDR1 is LNHDA and CDR2 is SQIVND in the germline V gene (reference sequence). The CDR3 runs to 15 residues. CDR3: CASSMGAIAKNIQYF. CDR3 bases: TGTGCCAGTAGTATGGGGGCCATAGCCAAAAACATTCAGTACTTC.

V gene TRBV10-3 combines with J gene TRBJ1-5; D not certain. The germline gives CDR1 ENHRY, CDR2 SYGVKD. V lost 3 bases, J lost 0 bases, and 15 bases lay in between. This CDR3 has 17 amino acids. The CDR3 here is CAISDFLTTDSNQPQHF. The CDR3, as DNA: TGTGCCATCAGTGATTTTCTAACAACAGATAGCAATCAGCCCCAGCATTTT.

The chain has TRBV27 and TRBJ2-3; 11 bases map to TRBD2. This CDR3 region has 17 residues. J lost 3 bases, V lost 0 bases, and 5 bases had no gene match. Germline V CDR1 and CDR2: MNHEY, SMNVEV (reference sequence). The CDR3 nucleotides are TGTGCCAGCAGTTTATCTAGGGCTAGCGGGGGGACAGATACGCAGTATTTT. This codes for CASSLSRASGGTDTQYF.

The chain links TRBV7-6 to TRBJ2-3; 9 nucleotides agree with TRBD1. This CDR3 contains 16 residues. The junction had 10 bases not matched to a gene; V was cut back by 5 bases and J by 4 bases. CDR1 is SGHVS, CDR2 FNYEAQ, per germline. CDR3: CASSPQPGQGSDTQYF. CDR3 nucleotides: TGTGCCAGCAGCCCTCAACCGGGACAGGGTTCAGATACGCAGTATTTT.

The J gene is TRBJ2-5, the V gene TRBV3-1 (or the pseudogene TRBV3-2); 13 nucleotides match TRBD2. This CDR3 is built from 16 residues. The trim removed 10 bases at V and 4 bases at J, leaving 12 bases unmatched. Per the germline V gene, CDR1 is LGHDT and CDR2 is YNNKEL (reference sequence). CDR3 DNA sequence: TGTGCCACCTCAAGGAGGACTAGCGGGAGACGAGAGACCCAGTACTTC. This sequence encodes CATSRRTSGRRETQYF.

This clone has a single count. The chain links TRBV5-1 to TRBJ2-5, with D possibly TRBD2 on 6 matching bases. The V end lost 3 bases, the J end lost 6 bases, and 15 bases lay between the germline ends. The CDR3 extends over 14 amino acids. Germline V CDR1 and CDR2: SGHRS, YFSETQ. CDR3 coding DNA: TGCGCCAGCAGCTCATGGATGGGGAGGCAGACCCAGTACTTC. Translated, it gives CASSSWMGRQTQYF.

This sequence joins TRBV7-2 and TRBJ2-7, with D unresolved. Trimming removed 1 base at V and 2 bases at J, with 9 bases between. This CDR3 has 14 residues. Germline V gene lookup returns CDR1 SGHTA and CDR2 FQGNSA. CDR3 nucleotide sequence: TGTGCCAGCAGCTTAGAGGCTAGTACCTACGAGCAGTACTTC. Amino acid sequence: CASSLEASTYEQYF.

This clone came up a few times. Different DNA sequences within this sample yield the same CDR3. V gene TRBV4-3 combines with J gene TRBJ1-2, with 8 bases identical to TRBD1. Losses at the gene ends were 3 bases for V and 6 bases for J; bases not matched to a gene: 6. The CDR3 totals 14 residues. Germline V lookup: CDR1 LGHNA, CDR2 YSLEER. The DNA of the CDR3 is TGCGCCAGCAGCCAGTCCCAGGGGGCGAATGGCTACACCTTC. Amino acid sequence: CASSQSQGANGYTF.

The chain combines TRBV9 with TRBJ1-3; D not certain. This CDR3 has 17 amino acids. V gave up 0 bases and J gave up 0 bases, with 13 bases separating them. Germline CDR1 SGDLS, CDR2 YYNGEE. The CDR3 region is CASSVAHLGSSGNTIYF. The CDR3 DNA reads TGTGCCAGCAGCGTAGCTCATTTGGGCAGCTCTGGAAACACCATATATTTT. The whole variable domain, filled in from reference TRBV9 and TRBJ1-3, reads DSGVTQTPKHLITATGQRVTLRCSPRSGDLSVYWYQQSLDQGLQFLIQYYNGEERAKGNILERFSAQQFPDLHSELNLSSLELGDSALYFCASSVAHLGSSGNTIYFGEGSWLTVV.

The rearrangement joins TRBV5-1 to TRBJ2-5; the match to TRBD2 covers 14 bases. The CDR3 runs to 17 residues. CDR1 and CDR2 (germline): SGHRS, YFSETQ. J lost 2 bases, V lost 3 bases, and 6 bases had no gene match. Here the CDR3 reads CASSWGLAGESQETQYF. The CDR3, as DNA: TGCGCCAGCAGCTGGGGACTAGCGGGGGAATCACAAGAGACCCAGTACTTC. Combining the CDR3 with reference TRBV5-1 and TRBJ2-5 gives the whole variable domain KAGVTQTPRYLIKTRGQQVTLSCSPISGHRSVSWYQQTPGQGLQFLFEYFSETQRNKGNFPGRFSGRQFSNSRSEMNVSTLELGDSALYLCASSWGLAGESQETQYFGPGTRLLVL.

The rearrangement uses TRBV11-3 and TRBJ1-1; a weak D match, TRBD1 (6 bases). This CDR3 has 16 residues. Germline V gene lookup returns CDR1 SGHNT and CDR2 YENEEA. Trimming shortened V by 5 bases and J by 3 bases, and 19 bases separated the two germline ends. This chain's CDR3 is CASSAGPQDRYTEAFF. The DNA for the CDR3 is TGTGCCAGCAGCGCCGGGCCCCAAGACAGGTACACTGAAGCTTTCTTT.